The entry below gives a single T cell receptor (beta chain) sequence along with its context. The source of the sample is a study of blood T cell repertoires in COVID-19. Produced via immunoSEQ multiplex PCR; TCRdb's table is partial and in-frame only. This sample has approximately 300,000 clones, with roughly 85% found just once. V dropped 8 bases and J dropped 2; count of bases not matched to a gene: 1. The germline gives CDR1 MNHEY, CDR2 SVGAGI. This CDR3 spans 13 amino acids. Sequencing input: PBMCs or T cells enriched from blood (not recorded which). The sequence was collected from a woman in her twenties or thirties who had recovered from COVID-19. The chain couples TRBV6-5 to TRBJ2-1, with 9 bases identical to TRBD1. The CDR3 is CASRDRAYNEQFF. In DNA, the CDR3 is TGTGCCAGCCGGGACAGGGCCTACAATGAGCAGTTCTTC.